This TCR beta chain is drawn from a study of T cell responses to AZD1222 COVID-19 vaccine. Overall study results and limits: Spike-specific TCR breadth and depth both grew after two AZD1222 doses. Donors in the cohort were predominantly white British and more often female, and clonal diversity was possibly underestimated. The CD4 TCRs associated with vaccination extended across spike and predominated at 160-218 and 743-854.

As concerns this clone: Its antigen remains unidentified.

The repertoire was sequenced with immunoSEQ multiplex PCR; TCRdb's copy has only in-frame clones and lacks some. The sample has about 150,000 clones; 75% to 95% are singletons. This specimen consisted of peripheral blood, obtained on day 0 of AZD1222 vaccination. The clonotype comes from an adult in good health.

The CDR3 DNA reads as TGCAGCGTTGAACCCGGGACAGGGAGATACGAGCAGTACTTC. Its protein product is CSVEPGTGRYEQYF. This chain joins TRBV29-1 and TRBJ2-7; 9 bases line up with TRBD1. This CDR3 contains 14 residues. CDR1 and CDR2 from the germline V gene are SQVTM and ANQGSEA. V was clipped by 2 bases and J by 4 bases; unmatched bases: 6.